These 7 T cell receptor beta chains share one sample of origin, sequenced in a study of Graves' ophthalmopathy and Graves' hyperthyroidism (dated by TCRdb to the late 2010s). Sequencing relied on an Illumina HiSeq 2000. For repertoire sequencing, the TCR beta CDR3 regions were amplified from RNA transcripts. HTBI primers and the Qiagen OneStep RT-PCR kit were used in a first-round RT-PCR, which was followed by a second-round multiplex PCR, size selection and purification. The raw public reads went through TCRdb reprocessing: fastp at Q25, MiXCR clone calling, in-frame beta chains kept. One record per CDR3 amino acid sequence lists the most common genes and DNA. The sample includes 900,000 to 1,200,000 distinct CDR3 sequences, with 36% observed a single time. The top ten clones comprise around 10% of the sample. Sequencing was performed on peripheral blood or thyroid tissue (not recorded which). These receptors all stem from an adult man with Graves' hyperthyroidism.

The genes are TRBV19 and TRBJ1-5; 8 nucleotides agree with TRBD1. After removal of 5 bases from V and 4 bases from J, the junction contained 10 bases not matched to a gene. Germline V gene lookup returns CDR1 LNHDA and CDR2 SQIVND (reference sequence). The CDR3 covers 16 residues. The CDR3 DNA reads TGTGCCAGTAGTTCGACCGGGACAGGCCGAAATCAGCCCCAGCATTTT. As protein: CASSSTGTGRNQPQHF.

This clonotype was observed many times. V usage is TRBV19 and J usage is TRBJ1-5; TRBD1 matches 10 bases. The CDR3 totals 16 residues. V shed 7 bases, J shed 6 bases, and the junction held 12 bases outside the gene matches. Germline assignment: CDR1 LNHDA and CDR2 SQIVND (reference sequence). CDR3 sequence: CASTREGTGVGQPQHF. Here the CDR3 DNA reads TGTGCCAGTACCAGAGAAGGGACAGGGGTTGGTCAGCCCCAGCATTTT.

This clonotype was detected many times. The chain couples TRBV7-2 to TRBJ1-5, with D possibly matching TRBD1 (6 bases). V shed 3 bases and J shed 6 bases, with 12 bases lying between them. The germline V gene encodes CDR1 SGHTA and CDR2 FQGNSA. This CDR3 is 14 amino acids long. The CDR3 region has the DNA TGTGCCAGCAGCTTGGGGGGCGCTCCTCAGCCCCAGCATTTT. This encodes CASSLGGAPQPQHF.

In regard to this clonotype: This clone may be a read error of a much larger clone one base away. The chain combines TRBV7-2 with TRBJ2-5; D not resolved. CDR1 and CDR2 (germline): SGHTA, FQGNSA. This CDR3 spans 12 amino acids. The CDR3 protein is CASSFYEETRYF. The CDR3 nucleotides read TGTGCCAGCAGCTTTTACGAGGAGACCCGGTACTTC.

This clonotype was picked up one time. J is TRBJ1-1 and V is TRBV29-1, with D possibly TRBD1 on 6 matching bases. Deletions cut 6 bases from V and 1 base from J, with 15 bases between. CDR1 and CDR2 (germline): SQVTM, ANQGSEA. The CDR3 extends over 14 amino acids. CDR3 coding DNA: TGCAGCGTCCTAGGGGGACGGACGAACACTGAAGCTTTCTTT. This sequence encodes CSVLGGRTNTEAFF.

The sample holds many counts of this clonotype. The chain is built from TRBV25-1 and TRBJ1-1; D gene unclear. The germline V and J ends were trimmed by 4 bases and 3 bases, with 3 bases remaining between them. Germline V CDR1 and CDR2: MGHDK, SYGVNS. The length of the CDR3 is 11 residues. The CDR3 DNA follows: TGTGCCAGCAGTGGGTACACTGAAGCTTTCTTT. This encodes CASSGYTEAFF.

J is TRBJ2-7 and V is TRBV29-1, with D hard to call. Trimming pared 3 bases from V and 3 bases from J, leaving 6 bases between. Germline V gene sequence: CDR1 SQVTM, CDR2 ANQGSEA. The CDR3 has 11 residues. CDR3 DNA: TGCAGCGTTGACAGTTACTACGAGCAGTACTTC. This gives the protein CSVDSYYEQYF.